The clone carrying this T cell receptor beta chain appeared many times. Its antigen is currently unknown. Template switching supplied a universal primer site; unique molecular identifiers were carried on the cDNA. TCRdb independently ran MiXCR on the 5' RACE reads; one entry per CDR3 protein. The table lists approximately 680,000 distinct CDR3 sequences, less than 9% of them singletons. The sample originates from a study of identical twins. Study-level results: While abundant cord blood beta clonotypes carried fewer insertions, memory repertoires showed no such pattern. For out-of-frame alpha sequences shared by twins, low generation probability was in excess. Within monozygotic twins, out-of-frame TCR alpha sharing was underestimated by the models.

This CDR3 comprises 13 residues. Germline V gene lookup returns CDR1 SQVTM and CDR2 ANQGSEA. The trim removed 7 bases at V and 4 bases at J, leaving 8 bases unmatched. These data were also reused for a study on yellow fever vaccine responses in identical twins.

V is TRBV29-1 and J is TRBJ1-2, with 8 positions matching TRBD1. The sample consisted of PBMCs. This clonotype was sampled from a woman younger than 30 in good health. The DNA of the CDR3 is TGCAGCGCCGGGACAGGAATAACCTATGGCTACACCTTC. It encodes CSAGTGITYGYTF. Variable domain in full (rest from reference TRBV29-1 and TRBJ1-2): SAVISQKPSRDICQRGTSLTIQCQVDSQVTMMFWYRQQPGQSLTLIATANQGSEATYESGFVIDKFPISRPNLTFSTLTVSNMSPEDSSIYLCSAGTGITYGYTFGSGTRLTVV.